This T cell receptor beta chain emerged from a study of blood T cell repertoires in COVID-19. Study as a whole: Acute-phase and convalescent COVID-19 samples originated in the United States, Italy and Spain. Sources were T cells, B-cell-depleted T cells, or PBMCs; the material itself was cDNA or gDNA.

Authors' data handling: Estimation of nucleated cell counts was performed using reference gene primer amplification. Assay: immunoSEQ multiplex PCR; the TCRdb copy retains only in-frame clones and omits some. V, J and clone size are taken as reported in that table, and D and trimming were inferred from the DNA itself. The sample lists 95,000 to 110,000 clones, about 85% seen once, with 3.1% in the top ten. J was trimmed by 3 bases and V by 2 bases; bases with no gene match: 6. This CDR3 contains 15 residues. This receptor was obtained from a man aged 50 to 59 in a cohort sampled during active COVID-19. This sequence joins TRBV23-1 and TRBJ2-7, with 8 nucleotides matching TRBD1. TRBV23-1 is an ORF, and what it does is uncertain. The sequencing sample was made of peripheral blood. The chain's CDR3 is CASSQDRGRIYEQYF. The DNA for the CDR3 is TGCGCCAGCAGTCAAGACAGGGGCCGGATCTACGAGCAGTACTTC.